Reported below is one T cell receptor (beta chain). Recruits, aged roughly 18 to 95 years, lived in 25 or so US areas. The germline gives CDR1 MNHEY, CDR2 SVGAGI. Trimming took 2 bases from V and 4 from J; bases not matched to a gene: 8. The CDR3 is 16 amino acids. These data come from a study of blood T cell repertoires in COVID-19. This table comes from immunoSEQ multiplex PCR, and its TCRdb copy is limited to in-frame clones, with some not included. The sample records 300,000 to 350,000 clones, around nine tenths being singletons. The gene calls are TRBV6-5 and TRBJ2-4, with 7 bases lining up with TRBD2. Sequenced: PBMCs or T cells enriched from blood (not recorded which). This sequence originates from a man aged 25 to 40 who had recovered from COVID-19. The CDR3 region is CASSYSGGVVKNIQYF. For the CDR3, the DNA is TGTGCCAGCAGTTACAGTGGGGGGGTGGTGAAAAACATTCAGTACTTC.